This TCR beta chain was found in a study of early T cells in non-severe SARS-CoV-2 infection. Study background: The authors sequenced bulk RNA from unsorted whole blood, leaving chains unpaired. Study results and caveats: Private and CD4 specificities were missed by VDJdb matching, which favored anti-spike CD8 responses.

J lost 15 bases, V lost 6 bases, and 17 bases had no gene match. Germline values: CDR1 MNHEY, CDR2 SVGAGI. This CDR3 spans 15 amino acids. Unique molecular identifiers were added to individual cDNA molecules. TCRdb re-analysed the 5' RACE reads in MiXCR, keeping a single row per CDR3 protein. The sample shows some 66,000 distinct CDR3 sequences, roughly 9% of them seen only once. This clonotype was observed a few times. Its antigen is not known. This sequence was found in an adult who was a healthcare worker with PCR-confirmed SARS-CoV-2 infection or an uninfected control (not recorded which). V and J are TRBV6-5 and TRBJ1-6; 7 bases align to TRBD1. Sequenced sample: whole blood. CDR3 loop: CASSRTPGQWVILHF. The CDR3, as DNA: TGTGCCAGCAGCCGGACTCCGGGACAGTGGGTAATCCTCCACTTT.